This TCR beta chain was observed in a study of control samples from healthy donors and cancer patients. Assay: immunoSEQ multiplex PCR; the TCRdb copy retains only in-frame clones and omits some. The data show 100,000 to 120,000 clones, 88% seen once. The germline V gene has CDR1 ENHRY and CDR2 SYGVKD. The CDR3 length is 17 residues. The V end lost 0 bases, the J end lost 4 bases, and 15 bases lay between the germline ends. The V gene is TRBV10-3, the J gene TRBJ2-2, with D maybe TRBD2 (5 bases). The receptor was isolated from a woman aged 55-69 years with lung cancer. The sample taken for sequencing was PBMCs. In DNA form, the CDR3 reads TGTGCCATCAGTGAGTCGGAGGTCGGTGGCGGCACCGGGGAGCTGTTTTTT. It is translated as CAISESEVGGGTGELFF.